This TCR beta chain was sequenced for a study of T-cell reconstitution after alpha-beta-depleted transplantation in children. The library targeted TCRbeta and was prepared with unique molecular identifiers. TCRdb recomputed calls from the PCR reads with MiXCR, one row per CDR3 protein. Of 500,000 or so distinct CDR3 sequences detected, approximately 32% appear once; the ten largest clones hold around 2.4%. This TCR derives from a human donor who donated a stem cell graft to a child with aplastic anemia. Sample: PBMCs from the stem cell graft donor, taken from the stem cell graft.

The CDR3 here is CASGSGTSGSTGDTQYF. The CDR3 bases are TGTGCTAGTGGTTCAGGGACTAGCGGGAGTACGGGAGATACGCAGTATTTT. The chain has TRBV12-5 and TRBJ2-3, with 14 bases aligning to TRBD2. The V gene end was trimmed by 4 bases and the J gene end by 5 bases; junction bases not matched to a gene: 8. There are 17 residues in the CDR3. The germline CDR1 and CDR2 sequences are LGHNT and FRNRAP.